This T cell receptor (beta chain) is from a study of CD4 T cells in relation to SARS-CoV-2 and coronaviruses. Study-level findings and limits: Crossreactive clones expanded significantly less to SARS-CoV-2 than monoreactive clones. Around 60% of donors had memory CD4+ clonotypes crossrecognizing SARS-CoV-2 and common cold coronavirus spike.

CD4+ T cells from unexposed donors were obtained before the COVID-19 pandemic (2011-2018). Cryopreserved PBMCs were CD4-enriched, then split into naive and memory cells. Remarks on this clone: Its target is unknown.

Uncultured naive and memory CD4+ T cells supplied DNA for deep TCR-beta sequencing. Sequencing was performed with immunoSEQ multiplex PCR; in TCRdb, only in-frame clones are kept and a portion is missing. The table records around 70,000 clones, 80% to 90% of them present only once. V was shortened by 9 bases and J by 5 bases, with 14 bases between the two germline ends. CDR3 size: 14 residues. CDR1 SNHLY and CDR2 FYNNEI come from the germline V gene. The chain carries TRBV2 and TRBJ2-6; weak D call: TRBD1 (5 bases). Material for sequencing was memory CD4+ T cells from PBMCs. The sequence was obtained from a human donor in good health. The CDR3 bases are TGTGCCAGTTCCTCCCAGGGCAGGGCCAACGTCCTGACTTTC. Its translation: CASSSQGRANVLTF.